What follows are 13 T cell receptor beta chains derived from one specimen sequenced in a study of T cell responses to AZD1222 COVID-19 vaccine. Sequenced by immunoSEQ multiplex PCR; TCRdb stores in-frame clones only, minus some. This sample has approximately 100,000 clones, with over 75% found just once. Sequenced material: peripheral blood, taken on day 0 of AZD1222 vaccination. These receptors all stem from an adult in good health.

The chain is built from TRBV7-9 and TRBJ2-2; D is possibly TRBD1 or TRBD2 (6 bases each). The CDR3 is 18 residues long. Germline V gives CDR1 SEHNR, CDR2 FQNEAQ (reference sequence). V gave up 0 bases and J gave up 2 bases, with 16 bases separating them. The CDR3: CASSLAYRGRGNTGELFF. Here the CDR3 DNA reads TGTGCCAGCAGCTTAGCCTATCGGGGGCGCGGTAACACCGGGGAGCTGTTTTTT.

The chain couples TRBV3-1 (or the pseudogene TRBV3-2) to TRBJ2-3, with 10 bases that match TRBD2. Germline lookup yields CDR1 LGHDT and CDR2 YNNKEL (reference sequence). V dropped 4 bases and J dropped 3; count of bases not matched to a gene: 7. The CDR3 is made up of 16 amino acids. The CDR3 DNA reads TGTGCCAGCAGCCCCCTAGCGGGAGTGGGAACAGATACGCAGTATTTT. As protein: CASSPLAGVGTDTQYF.

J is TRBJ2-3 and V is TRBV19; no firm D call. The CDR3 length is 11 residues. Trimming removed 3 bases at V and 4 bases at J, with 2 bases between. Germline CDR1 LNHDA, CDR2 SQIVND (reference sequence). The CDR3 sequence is CASSIADTQYF. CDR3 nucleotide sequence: TGTGCCAGTAGTATCGCAGATACGCAGTATTTT.

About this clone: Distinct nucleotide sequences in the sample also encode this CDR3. CDR3 DNA sequence: TGCGCCAGCAGCTTGGGAGAGGGGGGCAATCAGCCCCAGCATTTT. This gives the protein CASSLGEGGNQPQHF. V usage is TRBV5-1 and J usage is TRBJ1-5, with D possibly being TRBD1 (6 bases). The germline V gene encodes CDR1 SGHRS and CDR2 YFSETQ. The length of the CDR3 is 15 residues. V was trimmed by 0 bases and J by 2 bases, leaving 9 bases between them.

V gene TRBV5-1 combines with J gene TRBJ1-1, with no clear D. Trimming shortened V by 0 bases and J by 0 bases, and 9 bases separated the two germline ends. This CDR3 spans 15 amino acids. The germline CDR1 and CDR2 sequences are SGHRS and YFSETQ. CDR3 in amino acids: CASSLVAGMNTEAFF. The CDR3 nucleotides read TGCGCCAGCAGCTTGGTTGCGGGGATGAACACTGAAGCTTTCTTT.

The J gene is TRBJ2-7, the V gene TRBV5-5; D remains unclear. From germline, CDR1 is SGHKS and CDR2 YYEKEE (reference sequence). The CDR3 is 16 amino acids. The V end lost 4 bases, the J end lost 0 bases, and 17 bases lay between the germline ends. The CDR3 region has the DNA TGTGCCAGCAGCGTGGGAATCGGCGGCAGCTCCTACGAGCAGTACTTC. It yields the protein CASSVGIGGSSYEQYF.

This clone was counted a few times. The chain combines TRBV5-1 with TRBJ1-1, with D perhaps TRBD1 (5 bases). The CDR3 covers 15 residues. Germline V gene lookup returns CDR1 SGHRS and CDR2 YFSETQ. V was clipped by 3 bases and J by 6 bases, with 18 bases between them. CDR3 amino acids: CASSSYRTVDSEAFF. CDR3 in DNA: TGCGCCAGCAGCTCCTACAGGACGGTTGACTCTGAAGCTTTCTTT.

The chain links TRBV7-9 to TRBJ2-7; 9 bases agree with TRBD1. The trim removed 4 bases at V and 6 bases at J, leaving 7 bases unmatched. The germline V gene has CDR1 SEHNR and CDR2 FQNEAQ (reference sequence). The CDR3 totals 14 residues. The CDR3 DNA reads TGTGCCAGCAGCTCGGGACAGGGCATCGGCGAGCAGTACTTC. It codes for CASSSGQGIGEQYF.

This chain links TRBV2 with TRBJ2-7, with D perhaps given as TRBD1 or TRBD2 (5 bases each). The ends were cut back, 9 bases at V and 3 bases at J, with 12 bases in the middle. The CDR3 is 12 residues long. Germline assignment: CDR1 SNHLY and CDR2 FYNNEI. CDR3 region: CARRDGGYEQYF. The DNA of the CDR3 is TGTGCCAGACGGGACGGCGGCTACGAGCAGTACTTC.

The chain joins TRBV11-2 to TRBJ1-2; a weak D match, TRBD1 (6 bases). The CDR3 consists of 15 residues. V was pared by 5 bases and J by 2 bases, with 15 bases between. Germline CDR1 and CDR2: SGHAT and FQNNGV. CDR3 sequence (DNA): TGTGCCAGCAGCACGAACCGGGACATCAACTATGGCTACACCTTC. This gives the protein CASSTNRDINYGYTF. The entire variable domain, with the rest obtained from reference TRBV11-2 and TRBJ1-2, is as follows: EAGVAQSPRYKIIEKRQSVAFWCNPISGHATLYWYQQILGQGPKLLIQFQNNGVVDDSQLPKDRFSAERLKGVDSTLKIQPAKLEDSAVYLCASSTNRDINYGYTFGSGTRLTVV.

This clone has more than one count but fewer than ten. In nucleotides, the CDR3 is TGTGCCAGCAGCTTAGGAGGGCTAGCGGGAGTCGGGGAGCTGTTTTTT. Translation gives CASSLGGLAGVGELFF. The V call is TRBV11-2, the J call TRBJ2-2; 10 nucleotides agree with TRBD2. The V and J ends lost 1 base and 7 bases, in that order; junction bases with no gene match: 6. The germline gives CDR1 SGHAT, CDR2 FQNNGV. This CDR3 contains 16 residues.

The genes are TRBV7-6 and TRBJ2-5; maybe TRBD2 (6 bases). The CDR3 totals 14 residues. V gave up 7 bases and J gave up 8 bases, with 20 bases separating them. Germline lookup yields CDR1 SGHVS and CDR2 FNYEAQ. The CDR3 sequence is CASTPFLGGGTQYF. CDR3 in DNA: TGTGCCAGCACCCCCTTCTTGGGGGGAGGTACCCAGTACTTC.

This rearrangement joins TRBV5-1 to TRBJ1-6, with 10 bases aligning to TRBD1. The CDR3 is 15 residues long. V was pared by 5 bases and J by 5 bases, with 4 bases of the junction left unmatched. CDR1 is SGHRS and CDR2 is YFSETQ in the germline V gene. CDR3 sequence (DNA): TGCGCCAGCAGGGGGACAGGGGACAATAATTCACCCCTCCACTTT. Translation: CASRGTGDNNSPLHF.